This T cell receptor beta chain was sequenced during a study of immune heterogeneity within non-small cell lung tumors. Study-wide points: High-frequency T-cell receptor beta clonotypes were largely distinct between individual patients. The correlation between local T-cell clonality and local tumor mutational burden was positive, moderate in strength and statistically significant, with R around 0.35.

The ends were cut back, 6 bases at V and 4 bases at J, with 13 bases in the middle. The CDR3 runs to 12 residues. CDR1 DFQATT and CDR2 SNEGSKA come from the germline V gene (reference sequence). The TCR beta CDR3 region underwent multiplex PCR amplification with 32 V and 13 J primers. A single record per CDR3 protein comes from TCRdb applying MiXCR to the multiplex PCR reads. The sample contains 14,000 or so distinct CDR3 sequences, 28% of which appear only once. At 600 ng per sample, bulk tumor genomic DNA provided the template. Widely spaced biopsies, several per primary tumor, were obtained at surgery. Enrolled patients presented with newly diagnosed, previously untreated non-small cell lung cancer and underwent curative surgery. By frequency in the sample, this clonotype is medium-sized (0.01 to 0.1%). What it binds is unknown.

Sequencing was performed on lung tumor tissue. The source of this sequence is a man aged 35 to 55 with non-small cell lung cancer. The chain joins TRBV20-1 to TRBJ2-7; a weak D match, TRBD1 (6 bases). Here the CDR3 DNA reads TGCAGTGCCCGGGACATTGAATACGAGCAGTACTTC. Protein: CSARDIEYEQYF.